This record covers a single T cell receptor beta chain. No antigen is known for it. A much larger clone sits a single nucleotide away, making a read error possible. The listed genes are named as in mouse. Coverage ceases 4 residues before the CDR3 finishes, and the germline J gene fills in the end. The sample carries other DNA sequences with the same CDR3. The data derive from a study of CD8+ T cells in alopecia areata. At the level of the study: Grafting placed skin from roughly 6-12-month-old C3H/HeJ donors with spontaneous alopecia onto roughly 7-10-week-old female C3H/HeJ mice. Study findings and constraints: For lesional scalp, especially alopecia totalis/universalis, clonality was higher than in normal scalp. Among patients, TCR sharing was less clear than in mice, a difference possibly due in part to HLA diversity in the patient population.

Germline V gene sequence: CDR1 LGHDT, CDR2 YNNKQL (reference sequence). The CDR3 extends over 14 amino acids. V lost 5 bases and J lost 3; bases outside the gene matches: 2. Sorting of pooled cutaneous lymph node cells used CD4, CD8alpha, NKG2D, NKG2ACE and other markers. Once RNA had been extracted, it was reverse transcribed into cDNA to act as the sequencing template. TCRdb's copy holds only in-frame clones and misses some; the assay was immunoSEQ multiplex PCR. The data show approximately 300,000 clones, with none appearing a single time. The chain couples TRBV4 to TRBJ2-5; 10 nucleotides match TRBD2. The TCR originated in a C3H/HeJ mouse with alopecia areata. Mice of this strain are of MHC haplotype H2-k. Sequencing was done on a sample of CD4+ T cells sorted from a lymph node. The sequenced CDR3 bases are TGTGCCAGCAGCCGACTGGGGGGACAAGAC. It specifies CASSRLGGQD. The complete CDR3 sequence is CASSRLGGQDTQYF.